Listed below are T cell receptor beta chains from one sample, sequenced in a study of T cell repertoires in cytomegalovirus infection. TCRdb ran MiXCR on the reads and lists one entry per CDR3 protein. Among roughly 230,000 distinct CDR3 sequences listed, under 25% were seen once. Source material: CD8+ T cells from PBMCs. All receptors derive from a human donor in good health (CMV status not recorded). Some clones in this sample may be carry-over from other donors' samples. The conserved cysteine and the conserved F or W are not part of the CDR3 here.

>TRBV2
ASRPWTGGNTEAF
>TRBV24-1
ATSGSWDRDTDTQY
>TRBV28
ASSPWMGLNTEAF
>TRBV6-2/TRBV6-3
ASSYDDRENTEAF
>TRBV20-1
SARPPRTINQPQH
>TRBV7-6
ASSPPPAGAHTGELF
>TRBV9
ASSAPGLAGEQF
>TRBV28
ASSPLLDPHYGYT
>TRBV4-2
ASSLGQVTNQPQH
>TRBV11-2
ASSPGDRGRETQY
>TRBV12-3/TRBV12-4
ASNIPGSGAF
>TRBV25-1
ASSGPESVKTQY
>TRBV20-1
SAGTGDSDTQY
>TRBV20-1
SAWFDDSGGWDTQY
>TRBV4-1
ASSQDPGAGGVYEQF
>TRBV29-1
SVYAKGEQY
>TRBV7-6
ASGSVRRGPYEQY
>TRBV20-1
SARATPASGYEQY
>TRBV9
ASSATGRGGVDEQY
>TRBV14
ASSQVFPSLEQY
>TRBV7-9
ASSLARTEQY
>TRBV12-3/TRBV12-4
ASSQIDREETQY
>TRBV28
ASSLQGAFDEAF
>TRBV23-1
ASSPGHHWNSPLH
>TRBV2
ASSEPGTLNTEAF
>TRBV2
ASTRLAGDNEQF
>TRBV5-1
ASSINRVPGNTIY
>TRBV12-3/TRBV12-4
ASSLYLSGGDTDTQY
>TRBV2
ATLLAGVFTDTQY
>TRBV5-1
ASSLAVGEFGEQY
>TRBV6-5
ASTGTGDEQY
>TRBV20-1
SARGIGQPSYEQY
>TRBV5-6
ASSPNNGREQF
>TRBV2
ASSDGNYNSPLH
>TRBV2
ASRDEQF
>TRBV28
ASSSFDGFYSPLH
>TRBV20-1
SARDQMVGGNEQF
>TRBV7-6
ASSPRRGGYEQY
>TRBV28
ASSLTGSLKEQPQH
>TRBV7-2
ASSLGPGPGGYGYT
>TRBV6-2/TRBV6-3
ASSQAARSDIQY
>TRBV2
ASSLFGGADEQF
>TRBV19
ASRTGGEQY
>TRBV7-9
ASSPRTSGGPGEQF
>TRBV7-3
ASSLSAGVGVYNEQF
>TRBV20-1
SAPGTSPTTNTGELF
>TRBV7-8
ASRLRGEEETQY
>TRBV7-6
ASSLADLYEQY
>TRBV29-1
SVEDDRAGANVLT
>TRBV28
ASSPGTSGYTDTQY
>TRBV20-1
SASLAGTTDTQY
>TRBV7-6
ASSLASPPGNEQF
>TRBV4-1
ASSQDFGGIGAEQF
>TRBV14
ASSRSGQETQY
>TRBV27
ASSPLQRGERGYT